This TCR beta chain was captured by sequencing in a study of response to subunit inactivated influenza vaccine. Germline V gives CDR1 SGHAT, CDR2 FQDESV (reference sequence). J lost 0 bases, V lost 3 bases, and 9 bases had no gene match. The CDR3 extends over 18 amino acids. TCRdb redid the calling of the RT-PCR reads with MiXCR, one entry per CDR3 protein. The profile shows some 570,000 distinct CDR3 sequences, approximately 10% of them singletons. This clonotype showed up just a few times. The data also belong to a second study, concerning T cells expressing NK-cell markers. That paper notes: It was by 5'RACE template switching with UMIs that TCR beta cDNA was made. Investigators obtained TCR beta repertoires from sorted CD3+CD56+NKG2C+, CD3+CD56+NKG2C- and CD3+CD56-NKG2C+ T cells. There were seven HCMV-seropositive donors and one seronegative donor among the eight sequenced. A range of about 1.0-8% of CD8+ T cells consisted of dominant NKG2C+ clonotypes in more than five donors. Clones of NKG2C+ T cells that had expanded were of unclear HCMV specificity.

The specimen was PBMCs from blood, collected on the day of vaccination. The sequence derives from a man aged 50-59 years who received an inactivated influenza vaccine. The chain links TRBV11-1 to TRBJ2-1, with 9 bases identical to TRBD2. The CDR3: CASSFETGLASSYNEQFF. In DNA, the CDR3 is TGTGCCAGCAGCTTCGAAACGGGACTAGCAAGCTCCTACAATGAGCAGTTCTTC.